This T cell receptor (beta chain) comes out of a study of cytomegalovirus exposure and HLA in healthy donors. Overall study results and limits: The study labeled more than 150 TCR beta chains cytomegalovirus-associated.

This clone was detected a few times. As yet, its antigen is unknown. Profiled with immunoSEQ multiplex PCR; TCRdb holds only in-frame clones, not every one. The data show about 200,000 clones, with about 79% seen just once and under 15% held by the top ten. This TCR derives from a woman aged 30 to 39 in good health and CMV-seropositive. What was sequenced was PBMCs.

CDR3 sequence: CAWSVSRDYGYTF. CDR3 bases: TGTGCCTGGAGTGTGTCTCGGGACTATGGCTACACCTTC. The chain links TRBV30 to TRBJ1-2; D is uncertain. Germline CDR1 and CDR2: GTSNPN and SVGIG (reference sequence). Between the trimmed V and J ends, which lost 0 bases and 3 bases, there was a span of 8 bases. The CDR3 is 13 amino acids. Full variable domain (rest looked up from reference TRBV30 and TRBJ1-2): SQTIHQWPATLVQPVGSPLSLECTVEGTSNPNLYWYRQAAGRGLQLLFYSVGIGQISSEVPQNLSASRPQDRQFILSSKKLLLSDSGFYLCAWSVSRDYGYTFGSGTRLTVV.